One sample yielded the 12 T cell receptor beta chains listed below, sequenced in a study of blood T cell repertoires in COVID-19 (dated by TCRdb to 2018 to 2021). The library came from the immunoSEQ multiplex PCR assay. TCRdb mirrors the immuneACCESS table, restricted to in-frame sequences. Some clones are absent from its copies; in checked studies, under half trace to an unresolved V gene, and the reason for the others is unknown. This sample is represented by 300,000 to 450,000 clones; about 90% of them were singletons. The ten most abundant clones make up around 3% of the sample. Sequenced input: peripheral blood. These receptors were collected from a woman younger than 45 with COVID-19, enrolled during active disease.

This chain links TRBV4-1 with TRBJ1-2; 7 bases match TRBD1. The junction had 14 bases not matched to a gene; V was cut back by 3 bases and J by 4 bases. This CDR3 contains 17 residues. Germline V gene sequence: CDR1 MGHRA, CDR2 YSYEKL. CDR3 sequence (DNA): TGCGCCAGCAGCCAGGGCTTCGCTAGGGGGCAACGCTATGGCTACACCTTC. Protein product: CASSQGFARGQRYGYTF.

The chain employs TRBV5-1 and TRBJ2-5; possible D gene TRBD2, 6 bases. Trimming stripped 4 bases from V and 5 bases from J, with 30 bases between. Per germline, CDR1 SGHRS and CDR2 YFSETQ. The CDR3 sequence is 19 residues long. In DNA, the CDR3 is TGCGCCAGCAGCCCCGCCGGGACTCCCTCCCAACCCCCTCGGGAGACCCAGTACTTC. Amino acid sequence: CASSPAGTPSQPPRETQYF.

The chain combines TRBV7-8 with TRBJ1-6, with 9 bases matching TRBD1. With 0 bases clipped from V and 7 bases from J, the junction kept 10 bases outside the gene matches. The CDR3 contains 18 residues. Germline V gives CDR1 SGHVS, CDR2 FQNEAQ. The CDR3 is CASSLAFTGGQGNSPLHF. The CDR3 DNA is TGTGCCAGCAGCTTAGCTTTTACCGGGGGACAGGGCAATTCACCCCTCCACTTT.

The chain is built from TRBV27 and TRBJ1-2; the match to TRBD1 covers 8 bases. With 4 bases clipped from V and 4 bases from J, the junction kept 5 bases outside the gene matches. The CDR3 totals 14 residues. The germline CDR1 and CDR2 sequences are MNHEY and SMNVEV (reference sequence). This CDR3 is CASSSGQGTYGYTF. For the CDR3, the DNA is TGTGCCAGCAGTTCCGGACAGGGCACCTATGGCTACACCTTC.

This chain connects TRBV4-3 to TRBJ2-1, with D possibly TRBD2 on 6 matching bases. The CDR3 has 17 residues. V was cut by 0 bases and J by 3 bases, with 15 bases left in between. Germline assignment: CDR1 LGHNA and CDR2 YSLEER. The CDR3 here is CASSQDRSAGLYNEQFF. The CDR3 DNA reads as TGCGCCAGCAGCCAAGATAGATCCGCGGGACTCTACAATGAGCAGTTCTTC.

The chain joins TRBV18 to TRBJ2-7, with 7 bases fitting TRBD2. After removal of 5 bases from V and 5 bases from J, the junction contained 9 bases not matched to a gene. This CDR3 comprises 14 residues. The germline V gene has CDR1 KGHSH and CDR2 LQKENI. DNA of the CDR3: TGTGCCAGCTCAGAGAAGAGCGGGATCCACGAGCAGTACGTC. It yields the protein CASSEKSGIHEQYV.

In nucleotides, the CDR3 is TGTGCCAGTAGTATGGCCCGGCCGAGGGAAAAACTGTTTTTT. Translating gives CASSMARPREKLFF. This chain links TRBV19 with TRBJ1-4; D unclear. The V end lost 3 bases, the J end lost 8 bases, and 13 bases lay between the germline ends. The CDR3 covers 14 residues. In germline, CDR1 is LNHDA, CDR2 SQIVND (reference sequence).

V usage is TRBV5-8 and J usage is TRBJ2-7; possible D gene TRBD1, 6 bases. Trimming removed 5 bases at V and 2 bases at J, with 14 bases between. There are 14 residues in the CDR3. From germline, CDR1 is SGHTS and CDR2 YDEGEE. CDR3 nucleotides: TGTGCCAGCAGGACGACAGGATTGACCTACGAGCAGTACTTC. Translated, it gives CASRTTGLTYEQYF.

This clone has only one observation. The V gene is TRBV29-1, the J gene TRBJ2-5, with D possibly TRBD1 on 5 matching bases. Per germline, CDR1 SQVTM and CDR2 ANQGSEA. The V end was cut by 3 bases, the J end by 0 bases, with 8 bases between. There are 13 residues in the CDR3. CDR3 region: CSVDTGNQETQYF. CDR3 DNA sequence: TGCAGCGTTGACACAGGCAACCAAGAGACCCAGTACTTC. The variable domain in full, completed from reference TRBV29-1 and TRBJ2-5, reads SAVISQKPSRDICQRGTSLTIQCQVDSQVTMMFWYRQQPGQSLTLIATANQGSEATYESGFVIDKFPISRPNLTFSTLTVSNMSPEDSSIYLCSVDTGNQETQYFGPGTRLLVL.

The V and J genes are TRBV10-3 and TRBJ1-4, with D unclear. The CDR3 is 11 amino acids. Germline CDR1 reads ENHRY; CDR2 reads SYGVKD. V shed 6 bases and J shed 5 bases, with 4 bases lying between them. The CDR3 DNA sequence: TGTGCCATCAGCTCCAATGAAAAACTGTTTTTT. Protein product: CAISSNEKLFF.

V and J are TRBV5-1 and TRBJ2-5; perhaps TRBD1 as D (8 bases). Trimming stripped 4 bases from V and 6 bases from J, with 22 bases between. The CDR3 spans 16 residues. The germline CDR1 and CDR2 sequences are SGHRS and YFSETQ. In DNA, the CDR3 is TGCGCCAGCAGCCCGGAGGGGGGGGACAGGATGAAGACCCAGTACTTC. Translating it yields CASSPEGGDRMKTQYF.

The CDR3 coding sequence is TGTGCCAGCAGTTTTCGGGGGATACCCCTCCACTTT. This sequence encodes CASSFRGIPLHF. The gene calls are TRBV27 and TRBJ1-6; D possibly corresponds to TRBD1 (5 bases). Trimming stripped 3 bases from V and 12 bases from J, with 9 bases between. The CDR3 is 12 amino acids. Germline V gene lookup returns CDR1 MNHEY and CDR2 SMNVEV (reference sequence).